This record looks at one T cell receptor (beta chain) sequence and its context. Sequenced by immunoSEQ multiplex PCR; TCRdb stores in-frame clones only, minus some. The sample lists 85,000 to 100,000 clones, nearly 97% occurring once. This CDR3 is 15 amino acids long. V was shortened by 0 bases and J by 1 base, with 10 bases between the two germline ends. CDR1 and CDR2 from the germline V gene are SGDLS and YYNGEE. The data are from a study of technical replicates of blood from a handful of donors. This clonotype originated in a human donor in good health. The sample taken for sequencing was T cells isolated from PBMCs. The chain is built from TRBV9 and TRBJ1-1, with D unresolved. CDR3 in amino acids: CASSVGLGGNTEAFF. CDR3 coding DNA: TGTGCCAGCAGCGTAGGGCTTGGAGGGAACACTGAAGCTTTCTTT.